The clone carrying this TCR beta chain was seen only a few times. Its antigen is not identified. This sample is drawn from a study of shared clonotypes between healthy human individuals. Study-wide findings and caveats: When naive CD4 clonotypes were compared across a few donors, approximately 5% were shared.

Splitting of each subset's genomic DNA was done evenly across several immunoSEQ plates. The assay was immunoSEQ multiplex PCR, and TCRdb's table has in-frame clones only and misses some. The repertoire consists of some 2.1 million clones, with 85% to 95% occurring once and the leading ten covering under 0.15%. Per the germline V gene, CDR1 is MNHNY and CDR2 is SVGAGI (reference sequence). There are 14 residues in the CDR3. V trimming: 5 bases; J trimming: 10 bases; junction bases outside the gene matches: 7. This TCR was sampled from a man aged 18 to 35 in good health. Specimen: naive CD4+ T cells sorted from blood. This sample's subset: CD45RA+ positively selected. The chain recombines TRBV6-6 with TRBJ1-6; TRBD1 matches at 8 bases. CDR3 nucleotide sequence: TGTGCCAGCAGTAGAGACAGGGGAGACTCACCCCTCCACTTT. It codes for CASSRDRGDSPLHF.